The source of this TCR beta chain is a study of T cells in Graves' hyperthyroidism and ophthalmopathy. In the study overall: The authors collected peripheral blood at initial diagnosis, before any treatment.

This clonotype was found many times. TCR beta CDR3 regions were amplified from RNA transcripts. Using the HTBI primer set, a first-round RT-PCR was run on the TCR CDR3. One entry per CDR3 protein results from TCRdb running MiXCR on the multiplex PCR reads. Of more than 450,000 distinct CDR3 sequences detected, 14% appear once; the ten largest clones hold approximately 15%. Material for sequencing was blood. The TCR comes from a woman between 40 and 55 years old with Graves' hyperthyroidism.

The DNA for the CDR3 is TGTGCCAGCAGTGAAGACAGGGGTGGCACTGAAGCTTTCTTT. Residues: CASSEDRGGTEAFF. V and J are TRBV2 and TRBJ1-1, with 7 bases aligning to TRBD1. V lost 1 base, J lost 4 bases, and 3 bases stayed unmatched. The CDR3 extends over 14 amino acids. From germline, CDR1 is SNHLY and CDR2 FYNNEI.